The rows below give T cell receptor beta chains drawn from one sample of a study of siplizumab effects on memory and regulatory T cells. Antigens of these TCRs are unknown. The repertoire was sequenced with immunoSEQ multiplex PCR; TCRdb's copy has only in-frame clones and lacks some. The sample records approximately 20,000 clones, over 35% being singletons. The specimen was CFSE-low (dividing) CD4+ T cells sorted from an allogeneic mixed lymphocyte reaction. The receptors derive from a human donor in good health; the cells came from an allogeneic mixed lymphocyte reaction. Some clones in this sample may be carry-over from other donors' samples. Both conserved end residues are part of each CDR3. Fields, in order: V gene, J gene, clone size, D gene, CDR3 DNA, CDR3 protein. D genes are given only for firm matches. A clone size is listed for some rows: how often the clone was seen (once, few, many), or a class if it is expanded.

TRBV6-5	TRBJ1-6	few	TRBD1	TGTGCCAGCAGGAAGGGGACAGGCTATAATTCACCCCTCCACTTT	CASRKGTGYNSPLHF
TRBV6-6	TRBJ2-7	once	.	TGTGCCAGCCTTGAGCGGTTCTACGAGCAGTACTTC	CASLERFYEQYF
TRBV2	TRBJ2-1	.	.	TGTGCCAGCAGTGAGGGACCTGGGGCGAATGAGCAGTTCTTC	CASSEGPGANEQFF
TRBV2	TRBJ2-3	.	TRBD2	TGTGCCAGCAGCTCTCGGACTAGCGGCGATGGGGATACGCAGTATTTT	CASSSRTSGDGDTQYF
TRBV6-1	TRBJ2-6	.	.	TGTGCCGGACAGTGGGGCACTGGGGCCAACGTCCTGACTTTC	CAGQWGTGANVLTF
TRBV5-1	TRBJ2-6	.	.	TGCGCCAGCAGCGCAACCGACCCACGGGCCAACGTCCTGACTTTC	CASSATDPRANVLTF
TRBV29-1	TRBJ2-2	.	TRBD1	TGCAGCGTGCCCCAGACCGGGACAGGGGGAGTCACCGGGGAGCTGTTTTTT	CSVPQTGTGGVTGELFF
TRBV7-9	TRBJ2-7	.	TRBD1	TGTGCCAGCAGCCCCGACAGGGTACCTACCTACGAGCAGTACTTC	CASSPDRVPTYEQYF
TRBV5-4	TRBJ2-7	.	TRBD1	TGTGCCAGCAGCTCGACAGGGATCTACGAGCAGTACTTC	CASSSTGIYEQYF
TRBV18	TRBJ2-7	.	TRBD1	TGTGCCAGCTCATGGGACAGGAGCTCCTACGAGCAGTACTTC	CASSWDRSSYEQYF
TRBV4-2	TRBJ2-3	.	.	TGTGCCAGCAGCCCCACTACCGGGGGAGATACGCAGTATTTT	CASSPTTGGDTQYF
TRBV7-9	TRBJ2-1	.	.	TGTGCCAGCAGCTTAGTCTCCCTTAGGGAGCAGTTCTTC	CASSLVSLREQFF
TRBV2	TRBJ1-2	.	TRBD1	TGTGCCAGCAGTGGGGACAGCTATGGCTACACCTTC	CASSGDSYGYTF
TRBV6-5	TRBJ1-4	.	.	TGTGCCAGCAGTTCACGAATTGCAACTAATGAAAAACTGTTTTTT	CASSSRIATNEKLFF
TRBV10-3	TRBJ1-1	few	.	TGTGCCATCAGTGTGCGACGCATGAACACTGAAGCTTTCTTT	CAISVRRMNTEAFF
TRBV27	TRBJ2-1	few	TRBD2	TGTGCCAGCAGTTTAAGGCTGACTAGCGGAGACTACAATGAGCAGTTCTTC	CASSLRLTSGDYNEQFF
TRBV6-5	TRBJ2-7	.	.	TGTGCCAGCAGTGCTGTCACGTCGAGCTCCTACGAGCAGTACTTC	CASSAVTSSSYEQYF
TRBV2	TRBJ2-7	.	.	TGTGCCAGCAGTGTCCGGGAGAGGGGTAGACACGAGCAGTACTTC	CASSVRERGRHEQYF
TRBV5-1	TRBJ2-7	medium-sized	.	TGCGCCAGCAGCGTGTACCCGGACAAGAAGTACTTC	CASSVYPDKKYF
TRBV28	TRBJ2-5	.	.	TGTGCCAGCAGTTCCTTCACCCGGGAGACCCAGTACTTC	CASSSFTRETQYF
TRBV29-1	TRBJ2-5	.	.	TGCAGCGTTACTAACGGAGAGACCCAGTACTTC	CSVTNGETQYF
TRBV6-6	TRBJ1-1	.	.	TGTGCCAGCAGTTTTCGCCGGTCGGACACTGAAGCTTTCTTT	CASSFRRSDTEAFF
TRBV2	TRBJ2-2	many	.	TGTGCCAGCGGGGTTACGGGTATCGCGACCGGGGAGCTGTTTTTT	CASGVTGIATGELFF
TRBV2	TRBJ2-7	.	TRBD2	TGTGCCAGCAGTTCGACTAGCGGGAGATTTAACGAGCAGTACTTC	CASSSTSGRFNEQYF
TRBV6-5	TRBJ1-5	.	.	TGTGCCAGCAGCTTTATGGAAAGGCAGCCCCAGCATTTT	CASSFMERQPQHF